This TCR beta chain was profiled in a study of regulatory T cells in long-lasting Graves disease. Trimming took 3 bases from V and 2 from J, leaving 16 bases between them. The germline gives CDR1 KGHSH, CDR2 LQKENI. This CDR3 has 16 residues. Time point defined: newly diagnosed GD, antithyroid drugs for less than 3 months. Preparation of the TCR library used RNA extracted from PBMCs. Arm-PCR of CDR3 regions with iRepertoire HTBI primers generated TCR beta libraries. MiXCR, applied by TCRdb to the multiplex PCR reads, yields one record per CDR3 protein. The sample lists about 540,000 distinct CDR3 sequences, approximately 12% occurring once. This sample was also put to use in a study of T cells in Graves' hyperthyroidism and ophthalmopathy.

This material consisted of peripheral blood mononuclear cells (PBMCs), taken at new diagnosis, from a patient treated with antithyroid drugs. This TCR derives from a man under 40 with Graves disease. This sequence joins TRBV18 and TRBJ2-5; D ambiguous. For the CDR3, the DNA is TGTGCCAGCTCACCTCCAGAATACAGAGTACAAGAGACCCAGTACTTC. It yields the protein CASSPPEYRVQETQYF.